These T cell receptor beta chains were read from a single sample in a study of blood T cell repertoires in COVID-19. Sequencing used immunoSEQ multiplex PCR; TCRdb keeps in-frame clones, though not all of them. The sample has 14,000 to 15,000 clones, more than 75% seen once. Sample: peripheral blood. Receptors originate from a human donor in a cohort sampled during active COVID-19. Each CDR3 is given with its conserved first and last residue. Fields, in order: D gene, J gene, V gene, clone size, CDR3 protein, CDR3 DNA. A D gene is named only where the DNA matches it firmly. The size field is filled for only some rows; it gives once, few, many or a size class.

D: .
J: TRBJ1-4
V: TRBV6-5
size: .
CDR3: CASSTGGTNEKLFF
DNA: TGTGCCAGCAGTACGGGAGGGACTAATGAAAAACTGTTTTTT

D: TRBD1
J: TRBJ2-7
V: TRBV14
size: few
CDR3: CASSQVFRQGQAYEQYF
DNA: TGTGCCAGCAGCCAAGTTTTTCGCCAGGGACAGGCCTACGAGCAGTACTTC

D: .
J: TRBJ2-5
V: TRBV5-1
size: .
CDR3: CASSSPSTIETQYF
DNA: TGCGCCAGCAGCAGTCCTTCGACTATAGAGACCCAGTACTTC

D: .
J: TRBJ2-1
V: TRBV12-3/TRBV12-4
size: .
CDR3: CASRPPTGLEQFF
DNA: TGTGCCAGCAGGCCACCCACAGGTCTCGAGCAGTTCTTC

D: TRBD2
J: TRBJ2-1
V: TRBV7-3
size: once
CDR3: CASSFGTRRGGEQFF
DNA: TGTGCCAGCAGCTTCGGGACTAGGCGGGGAGGTGAGCAGTTCTTC

D: .
J: TRBJ1-6
V: TRBV6-5
size: .
CDR3: CASSYGGPLDSPLHF
DNA: TGTGCCAGCAGTTACGGAGGACCCCTTGATTCACCCCTCCACTTT

D: TRBD1
J: TRBJ1-5
V: TRBV4-2
size: .
CDR3: CASSDRTGKAGNQPQHF
DNA: TGTGCCAGCAGCGACCGGACAGGGAAAGCAGGCAATCAGCCCCAGCATTTT

D: .
J: TRBJ1-1
V: TRBV4-3
size: .
CDR3: CASSQDSGAEAFF
DNA: TGCGCCAGCAGCCAAGATTCCGGGGCTGAAGCTTTCTTT

D: .
J: TRBJ1-4
V: TRBV18
size: .
CDR3: CASSLQVTTNEKLFF
DNA: TGTGCCAGCTCACTACAAGTGACAACTAATGAAAAACTGTTTTTT

D: .
J: TRBJ1-3
V: TRBV9
size: few
CDR3: CASSVAGAGNTIYF
DNA: TGTGCCAGCAGCGTAGCAGGGGCTGGAAACACCATATATTTT

D: TRBD1
J: TRBJ1-6
V: TRBV7-9
size: .
CDR3: CASSYTTGTGSSPLHF
DNA: TGTGCCAGCAGCTACACTACCGGGACAGGGAGTTCACCCCTCCACTTT

D: TRBD1
J: TRBJ2-4
V: TRBV2
size: once
CDR3: CASSASTGKNIQYF
DNA: TGTGCCAGCAGTGCCTCGACAGGGAAAAACATTCAGTACTTC

D: .
J: TRBJ1-2
V: TRBV18
size: .
CDR3: CASSPPSDRYGYTF
DNA: TGTGCCAGCTCACCACCGTCGGACAGATATGGCTACACCTTC

D: TRBD1
J: TRBJ1-6
V: TRBV3-1/TRBV3-2
size: .
CDR3: CASSQAGTGRSPLHF
DNA: TGTGCCAGCAGCCAAGCGGGGACAGGGCGTTCACCCCTCCACTTT

D: TRBD2
J: TRBJ2-1
V: TRBV6-6
size: .
CDR3: CASSRLAGAYNEQFF
DNA: TGTGCCAGCAGTAGACTAGCGGGGGCATACAATGAGCAGTTCTTC

D: .
J: TRBJ1-1
V: TRBV15
size: .
CDR3: CATSREWGLTEAFF
DNA: TGTGCCACCAGCAGAGAGTGGGGCCTCACTGAAGCTTTCTTT